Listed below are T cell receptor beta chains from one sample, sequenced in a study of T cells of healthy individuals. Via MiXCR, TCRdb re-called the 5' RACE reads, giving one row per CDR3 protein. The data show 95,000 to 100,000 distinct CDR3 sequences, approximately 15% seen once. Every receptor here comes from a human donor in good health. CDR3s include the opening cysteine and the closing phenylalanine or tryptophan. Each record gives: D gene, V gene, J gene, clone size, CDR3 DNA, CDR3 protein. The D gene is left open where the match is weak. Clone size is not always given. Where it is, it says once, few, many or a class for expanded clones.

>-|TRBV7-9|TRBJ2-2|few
TGTGCCAGCAGCTTAACATCGCCCGACACCGGGGAGCTGTTTTTT
CASSLTSPDTGELFF
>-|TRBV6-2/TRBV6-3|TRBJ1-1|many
TGTGCCAGCAGTTACGGGAGGCAGGGGCCCACTGAAGCTTTCTTT
CASSYGRQGPTEAFF
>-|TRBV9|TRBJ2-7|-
TGTGCCAGCAGCGTAGGGGGTGAAGGCAGGGATAACGAGCAGTACTTC
CASSVGGEGRDNEQYF
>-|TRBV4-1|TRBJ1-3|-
TGCGCCAGCAGCGACAGGTGGTCTGGAAACACCATATATTTT
CASSDRWSGNTIYF
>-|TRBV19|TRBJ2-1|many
TGTGCCAGTACCCCTACTCTCGGTACAGACAATGAGCAGTTCTTC
CASTPTLGTDNEQFF
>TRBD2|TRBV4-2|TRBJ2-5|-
TGCGCCAGCAGCCAGGACAGGACTAGCGGGGGCGTGGAGACCCAGTACTTC
CASSQDRTSGGVETQYF
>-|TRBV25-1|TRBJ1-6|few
TGTGCCAGCAGTGTCAGCAATAATTCACCCCTCCACTTT
CASSVSNNSPLHF
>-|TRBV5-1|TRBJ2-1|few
TGCGCCAGCAGCTTGGCCGGGATCGTGTCGGGCAATGAGCAGTTCTTC
CASSLAGIVSGNEQFF
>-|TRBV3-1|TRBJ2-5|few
TGTGCCAGCAACCAGGCGTGGGAGGAGACCCAGTACTTC
CASNQAWEETQYF
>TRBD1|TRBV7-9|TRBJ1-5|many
TGTGCCAGCAGCTTTACAGGGGCGGGAGCCAATCAGCCCCAGCATTTT
CASSFTGAGANQPQHF
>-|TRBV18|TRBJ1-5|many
TGTGCCAGCTCACAGGCAGGGGATCAGCCCCAGCATTTT
CASSQAGDQPQHF
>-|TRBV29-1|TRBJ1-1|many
TGCAGCGTTGGAGGGACATCGAACACTGAAGCTTTCTTT
CSVGGTSNTEAFF
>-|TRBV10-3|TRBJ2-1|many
TGTGCCATCAGTGGGGGAAGAGGGGATGAGCAGTTCTTC
CAISGGRGDEQFF
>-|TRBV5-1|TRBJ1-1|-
TGCGCCAGCAGGCCGGACAGCTACACTGAAGCTTTCTTT
CASRPDSYTEAFF
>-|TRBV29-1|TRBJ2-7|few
TGCAGCGTTGCCGGGAGTCGATACGAGCAGTACTTC
CSVAGSRYEQYF
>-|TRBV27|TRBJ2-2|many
TGTGCCAGCAGTTCGGGTGACACCGGGGAGCTGTTTTTT
CASSSGDTGELFF
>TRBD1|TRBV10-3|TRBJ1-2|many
TGTGCCACCCGGGGACAGGGCGACTATGGCTACACCTTC
CATRGQGDYGYTF
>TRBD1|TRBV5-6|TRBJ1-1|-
TGTGCCAGCAGCGGGGGGACAGGCCCTCCTGAAGCTTTCTTT
CASSGGTGPPEAFF
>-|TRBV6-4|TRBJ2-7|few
TGTGCCAGCAGGCGACTTGGGGAGCAGTACTTC
CASRRLGEQYF
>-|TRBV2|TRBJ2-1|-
TGTGCCAGCAGTGGGGGGCAGGGACCTTACAATGAGCAGTTCTTC
CASSGGQGPYNEQFF